This entry is about one T cell receptor (beta chain). Its specific antigen is unknown. No quality values exist for individual bases; no much larger clone is one base distant. This entry belongs to a study of blood T cells in healthy people across ages (dated by TCRdb to between 2014 and 2017). Looking at the study overall: In model experiments, template switching captured about one uniquely barcoded TCR beta cDNA molecule for every two T cells. To track age-related changes in TCR beta repertoire diversity, the study relied on deep sequencing normalized with unique cDNA molecular identifiers. Donors were grouped into four age groups: young (average approximately 15 years), middle-aged (less than 40), aged (approximately 67) and long-lived (over 80). To avoid experimental bias, donors of different ages were distributed randomly across sequencing lanes. The study analyzed two additional independent replicas of 1 million unique cDNA reads from the same blood draw for two donors, one aged 18 to 30 and one aged 80 or older.

The donors were roughly 40 Caucasian individuals from Russia, aged roughly 6 to 100 years, who were systemically healthy. Each donor gave about 9.2 milliliters of peripheral blood, drawn into EDTA-treated Vacutainer tubes. Ficoll-Paque density-gradient centrifugation was used to isolate PBMCs, with at least 7 million per sample. Total RNA was extracted from PBMCs with Trizol reagent, with at least 6 micrograms obtained per sample. Naive CD45RAhigh/CD27high T cell percentages were measured by flow cytometry on a PBMC aliquot from every donor. The method behind the library was 5' RACE. A second about 7 to 11 cycle PCR used a sample-barcoded 5' primer and a J-beta primer mix. A unique molecular identifier was introduced onto each TCR beta cDNA molecule by a template-switch 5' adaptor carrying 12 random nucleotides. At least 2.5 million CDR3-containing paired-end reads were obtained from each sample. First-strand cDNA was synthesized from all RNA with the Mint cDNA synthesis kit, primed by a TRBC-specific oligonucleotide. After uracil-DNA glycosylase treatment, a first 18-cycle PCR used universal primers M1SS and BC2_uni_R on all cDNA. Per the authors' processing: Each sample was normalized by randomly selecting 1 million high-quality reads, each carrying a distinct molecular identifier. Reads sharing molecular identifiers were discarded rather than binned into consensus sequences. CDR3 identification, clonotype clustering and error correction used MiTCR with a Q25 quality threshold and the strictest error-elimination algorithm. A nonparametric unseen species model with Euler transformation was used to estimate a lower bound on total TCR beta diversity. TCRdb applied fastp at Q25 and MiXCR to the public reads, then kept only in-frame beta chains. Each entry merges the rows of one CDR3 protein and shows their most common DNA and genes. These V and J calls originate from TCRdb's pipeline instead of the authors' own analysis. Across this sample there are 1.5 million to 2 million distinct CDR3 sequences, with 39% seen only once. Clones ranked in the top ten supply under 30% of the sample.

V lost 5 bases and J lost 4 bases; the stretch between them is 14 bases long. Its CDR3 holds 13 amino acids, cysteine through phenylalanine. Left in the record is the CDR3 DNA by itself, 39 bases read in frame from the first base. The germline V gene (reference sequence) gives CDR1 as DFQATT and CDR2 as SNEGSKA. General conclusions and limits of the study: Estimates of total diversity based on one million sequenced T cells were regarded as lower bounds and as underestimates. Compared with the aged group, more naive CD4+ T cells, fewer expanded clones and increased TCR diversity were shown by the long-lived group, suggesting age selection. Observed TCR beta diversity per million T cells fell roughly linearly with age, and a significant reduction was already apparent by age roughly 40. Conclusive comparison of naive and antigen-experienced compartments was prevented by the profiling of bulk unsorted PBMCs. There was a strong correlation between observed TCR beta diversity and the percentage of naive T cells measured by flow cytometry. Donor CMV infection status was unknown, potentially confounding age-related changes in expanded clonotypes.

The receptor chain draws on TRBV20-1 and TRBJ1-1, with the D gene uncertain. The clonotype comes from a human donor in good health. The sample consisted of blood. The sequence in DNA is TGCAGTGCTCACCCACCTGGGCGCACTGAAGCTTTCTTT. Translated, this gives CSAHPPGRTEAFF.